These 10 T cell receptor beta chains share one sample of origin, sequenced in a study of radiation and T cells in renal cell carcinoma. Repertoires were generated with immunoSEQ multiplex PCR, while TCRdb's copy carries only in-frame clones and drops some. The sample has roughly 10,000 clones; roughly three fifths are singletons. Described treatment: treatment-naive control, cytoreductive nephrectomy. The material was tumor tissue, obtained from a patient whose treatment was nephrectomy without radiotherapy. The receptors were sampled from a man aged 40-50 years with renal cell carcinoma.

J is TRBJ1-1 and V is TRBV4-2; D is unresolved. The CDR3 consists of 14 residues. CDR1 LGHNA and CDR2 YNFKEQ come from the germline V gene. V lost 4 bases and J 7 bases, leaving 16 bases between the germline ends. The CDR3 region has the DNA TGTGCCAGCAGCCGCCTGGACCTTGAGGGTGAAGCTTTCTTT. This translates into CASSRLDLEGEAFF.

The rearrangement uses TRBV11-3 and TRBJ2-1; 8 nucleotides agree with TRBD2. This CDR3 has 13 residues. The J segment lost 7 bases and the V segment lost 5 bases, leaving 4 bases of the junction unmatched. Germline CDR1 SGHNT, CDR2 YENEEA. The CDR3 region is CASSAGTSNEQFF. Here the CDR3 DNA reads TGTGCCAGCAGCGCCGGGACTAGTAATGAGCAGTTCTTC.

This clone was observed a few times. At one of its ends the junction is not consistent with the germline gene, which may arise from a read error. This sequence joins TRBV27 and TRBJ2-2; D not certain. The germline V gene encodes CDR1 MNHEY and CDR2 SMNVEV (reference sequence). This CDR3 contains 11 residues. In nucleotides, the CDR3 is TGTGCCACCAGTGCTGCCGGGGAGCTGTTTTTT. Amino acid sequence: CATSAAGELFF.

CDR3 bases: TGTGCCAGCAGCTTAGTTGGAGGGGCTGAAGCTTTCTTT. Translating it yields CASSLVGGAEAFF. The rearrangement joins TRBV7-9 to TRBJ1-1; tentatively, D is TRBD1 (5 bases). Germline lookup yields CDR1 SEHNR and CDR2 FQNEAQ (reference sequence). This CDR3 region has 13 residues. Trimming removed 1 base at V and 6 bases at J, with 9 bases between. The whole variable domain, filled in from reference TRBV7-9 and TRBJ1-1, reads DTGVSQNPRHKITKRGQNVTFRCDPISEHNRLYWYRQTLGQGPEFLTYFQNEAQLEKSRLLSDRFSAERPKGSFSTLEIQRTEQGDSAMYLCASSLVGGAEAFFGQGTRLTVV.

This clone has more than one count but fewer than ten. This chain links TRBV5-4 with TRBJ1-1; 9 nucleotides match TRBD1. This CDR3 spans 13 amino acids. With 4 bases clipped from V and 6 bases from J, the junction kept 4 bases outside the gene matches. The germline V gene encodes CDR1 SGHNT and CDR2 YYREEE (reference sequence). CDR3 region: CASSPGTGSEAFF. The CDR3 nucleotides are TGTGCCAGCAGCCCCGGGACAGGGTCTGAAGCTTTCTTT.

The chain carries TRBV19 and TRBJ2-5; the match to TRBD1 covers 8 bases. Matching the DNA end better, TRBJ2-7 makes the J call doubtful. The CDR3 totals 17 residues. The V gene's germline CDR1 is LNHDA and CDR2 SQIVND (reference sequence). For the CDR3, the DNA is TGTGCCAGTAGTATAGATATTGCAGGGGGCGGTTTCAACGAGCAGTACTTC. Its protein is CASSIDIAGGGFNEQYF.

This clone has more than one count but fewer than ten. This rearrangement joins TRBV6-4 to TRBJ1-1; a weak D match, TRBD1 (5 bases). There are 13 residues in the CDR3. V dropped 8 bases and J dropped 6 bases, with 16 bases sitting between them. Germline values: CDR1 MRHNA, CDR2 SNTAGT. CDR3 DNA sequence: TGTGCCAGCGGTCAGACAGAAACTTCTGAAGCTTTCTTT. Its protein is CASGQTETSEAFF.

This clone has just a few counts. The chain couples TRBV14 to TRBJ2-1; 7 positions match TRBD2. The junction had 11 bases not matched to a gene; V was cut back by 5 bases and J by 7 bases. The CDR3 runs to 15 residues. Germline-derived CDR1 and CDR2 are SGHDN and FVKESK. This CDR3 reads CASSSSGGAGNEQFF. DNA for the CDR3: TGTGCCAGCAGCTCCTCCGGTGGAGCGGGAAATGAGCAGTTCTTC.

This clone was detected only a few times. For the CDR3, the DNA is TGTGCCAGCAGCTTGGCCCCCTACGAGCAGTACTTC. Translation gives CASSLAPYEQYF. The chain links TRBV7-9 to TRBJ2-7, with D hard to call. V was shortened by 3 bases and J by 2 bases, with 5 bases between the two germline ends. The CDR3 runs 12 residues. CDR1 and CDR2 (germline): SEHNR, FQNEAQ (reference sequence). Using reference TRBV7-9 and TRBJ2-7 for the parts outside the CDR3, the full variable domain is DTGVSQNPRHKITKRGQNVTFRCDPISEHNRLYWYRQTLGQGPEFLTYFQNEAQLEKSRLLSDRFSAERPKGSFSTLEIQRTEQGDSAMYLCASSLAPYEQYFGPGTRLTVT.

This chain links TRBV30 with TRBJ2-7; 7 bases line up with TRBD1. This CDR3 contains 15 residues. J gave up 2 bases and V 2 bases, and 9 bases lay outside the gene matches. CDR1 GTSNPN and CDR2 SVGIG come from the germline V gene (reference sequence). The CDR3 sequence is CAWSRGQFFPYEQYF. The CDR3 DNA is TGTGCCTGGAGTAGGGGACAGTTTTTCCCCTACGAGCAGTACTTC.